Each of the 5 T cell receptor beta chains below was sequenced from the same sample in a study of control samples from healthy donors and cancer patients. Using immunoSEQ multiplex PCR, the repertoire was profiled, and TCRdb retains in-frame clones only, with some absent. The sample contains about 60,000 clones, approximately 91% of which appear only once. The material sequenced was blood. These receptors were collected from a man in his forties or fifties in good health.

This chain links TRBV5-6 with TRBJ2-7; 8 bases map to TRBD2. This CDR3 comprises 14 residues. CDR1 and CDR2 (germline): SGHDT, YYEEEE. Trimming cost V 4 bases and J 5 bases; bases outside gene matches: 8. The CDR3 nucleotides are TGTGCCAGCAGCCCGGGGGGGTATGTCGACGAGCAGTACTTC. It yields the protein CASSPGGYVDEQYF.

This chain joins TRBV6-1 and TRBJ2-3, with 7 positions matching TRBD1. CDR1 and CDR2 from the germline V gene are MNHNS and SASEGT. Unmatched junction bases numbered 17, after V lost 3 bases and J lost 14 bases. This CDR3 region has 15 residues. The CDR3 sequence is CASSEKRGPGTSGYF. Here the CDR3 DNA reads TGTGCCAGCAGTGAGAAGAGGGGGCCCGGGACATCCGGGTATTTT.

V gene TRBV28 combines with J gene TRBJ2-7, with D perhaps TRBD1 (6 bases). This CDR3 has 15 residues. Germline lookup yields CDR1 MDHEN and CDR2 SYDVKM. With 2 bases removed from V and 2 bases from J, the gap between germline ends came to 13 bases. The CDR3 here is CASSLPVQGAYEQYF. DNA for the CDR3: TGTGCCAGCAGTTTACCCGTACAGGGCGCCTACGAGCAGTACTTC.

The chain recombines TRBV28 with TRBJ2-7; D gene unclear. V was shortened by 6 bases and J by 5 bases, with 17 bases between the two germline ends. In germline, CDR1 is MDHEN, CDR2 SYDVKM. The CDR3 extends over 14 amino acids. The CDR3 region has the DNA TGTGCCAGCAGCCCCGAGAGCTCGGGTAACGAGCAGTACTTC. It yields the protein CASSPESSGNEQYF.

This chain connects TRBV6-5 to TRBJ2-5; D remains ambiguous. Trimming cost V 2 bases and J 4 bases, with 11 bases left between them. Germline V gene data show CDR1 as MNHEY and CDR2 as SVGAGI. The CDR3 covers 14 residues. The chain's CDR3 is CASSYVSGRETQYF. CDR3 in DNA: TGTGCCAGCAGTTACGTCTCAGGACGAGAGACCCAGTACTTC.